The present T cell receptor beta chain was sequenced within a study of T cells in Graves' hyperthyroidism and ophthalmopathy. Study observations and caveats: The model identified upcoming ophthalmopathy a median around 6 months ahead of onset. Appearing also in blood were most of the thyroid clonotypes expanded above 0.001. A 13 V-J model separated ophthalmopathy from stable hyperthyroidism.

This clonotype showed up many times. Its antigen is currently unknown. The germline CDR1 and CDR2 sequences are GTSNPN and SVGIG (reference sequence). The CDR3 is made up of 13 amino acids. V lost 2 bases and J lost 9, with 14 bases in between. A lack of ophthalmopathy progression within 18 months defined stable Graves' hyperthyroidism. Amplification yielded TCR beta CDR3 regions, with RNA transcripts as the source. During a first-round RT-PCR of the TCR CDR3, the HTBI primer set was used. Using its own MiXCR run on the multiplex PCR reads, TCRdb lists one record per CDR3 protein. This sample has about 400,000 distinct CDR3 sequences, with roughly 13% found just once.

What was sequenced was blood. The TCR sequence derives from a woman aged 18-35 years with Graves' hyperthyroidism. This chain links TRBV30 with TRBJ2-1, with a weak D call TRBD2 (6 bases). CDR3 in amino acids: CAWSYGSGGEQFF. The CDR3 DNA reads TGTGCCTGGAGTTACGGGAGTGGAGGTGAGCAGTTCTTC.